This is a list of T cell receptor beta chains from one sample in a study of cytomegalovirus exposure and HLA in healthy donors. Profiled with immunoSEQ multiplex PCR; TCRdb holds only in-frame clones, not every one. In all, the sample yields more than 50,000 clones. The sequencing input was PBMCs. All receptors derive from a man aged 18 to 29 in good health and CMV-seropositive. CDR3s include the opening cysteine and the closing phenylalanine or tryptophan. Fields, in order: clone size, D gene, J gene, V gene, CDR3 protein, CDR3 DNA. A D gene is named only where the DNA matches it firmly. Some rows have no size entry. The others give once, few or many, or a class for an expanded clone.

>-|-|TRBJ2-7|TRBV27
CASSPSFTPNEQYF
TGTGCCAGCAGTCCCTCGTTTACTCCCAACGAGCAGTACTTC
>-|-|TRBJ2-3|TRBV7-9
CASRVGVNADTQYF
TGTGCCAGCAGGGTGGGAGTAAACGCAGATACGCAGTATTTT
>-|-|TRBJ1-5|TRBV21-1
CASSTVDRGIHSNQPQHF
TGTGCCAGCAGCACTGTGGACAGGGGAATTCATAGCAATCAGCCCCAGCATTTT
>-|-|TRBJ2-7|TRBV11-3
CASSLERGGDNSYEQYF
TGTGCCAGCAGCTTAGAAAGGGGGGGGGATAACTCCTACGAGCAGTACTTC
>-|TRBD2|TRBJ2-7|TRBV9
CASSVGLAGGPSYEQYF
TGTGCCAGCAGCGTTGGACTAGCGGGAGGACCTTCCTACGAGCAGTACTTC
>-|-|TRBJ2-1|TRBV7-8
CASSPNPDYRGGRGEQFF
TGTGCCAGCAGCCCAAACCCGGACTACAGGGGGGGACGAGGTGAGCAGTTCTTC
>-|-|TRBJ2-7|TRBV19
CASSIGSSYEQYF
TGTGCCAGTAGTATAGGGAGCTCCTACGAGCAGTACTTC
>medium-sized|TRBD1|TRBJ1-2|TRBV6-6
CASSRDRVGYTF
TGTGCCAGCAGTCGAGACAGGGTGGGCTACACCTTC
>-|-|TRBJ1-3|TRBV4-1
CASSQYRDGNTIYF
TGCGCCAGCAGCCAGTACAGGGATGGAAACACCATATATTTT
>-|-|TRBJ2-1|TRBV25-1
CASSGPGGNGIPYNEQFF
TGTGCCAGCAGTGGCCCAGGGGGGAATGGAATCCCCTACAATGAGCAGTTCTTC
>-|TRBD2|TRBJ2-3|TRBV6-4
CASSLSGRDTDTQYF
TGTGCCAGCAGCCTTAGCGGGAGGGACACAGATACGCAGTATTTT
>-|TRBD2|TRBJ2-7|TRBV2
CASSSSGRAYEQYF
TGTGCCAGCAGTTCGAGCGGGAGGGCCTACGAGCAGTACTTC
>-|-|TRBJ2-5|TRBV6-1
CASSEVLQETQYF
TGTGCCAGCAGTGAAGTCTTACAAGAGACCCAGTACTTC
>-|-|TRBJ1-3|TRBV30
CAWSGTVGNTIYF
TGTGCCTGGTCCGGGACTGTTGGAAACACCATATATTTT
>-|-|TRBJ1-5|TRBV28
CASSPMGGHQPQHF
TGTGCCAGCAGTCCAATGGGGGGTCATCAGCCCCAGCATTTT